These T cell receptor beta chains were read from a single sample in a study of CD8 T cells in Susac syndrome. TCRdb re-analysed the immunoSEQ multiplex PCR reads in MiXCR, keeping a single row per CDR3 protein. The table includes around 300,000 distinct CDR3 sequences, 65% to 90% detected once. Sequencing input: CD8+ T cells from PBMCs. The receptor set was obtained from a human donor with multiple sclerosis. Each CDR3 is given without its conserved first and last residue. D genes are given only for firm matches. Clone size appears in some rows only: once, few, many, or a class for an expanded clone.

d_call j_call v_call clone_size cdr3_aa
TRBD2 TRBJ2-3 TRBV7-2 - ASSLLAGGGTDTQY
TRBD1 TRBJ2-1 TRBV7-2 once ASSLMDRRNNEQF
- TRBJ1-4 TRBV19 - ASSIRGRNNEKLF
- TRBJ1-2 TRBV20-1 - SARDLTENYGYT
- TRBJ1-2 TRBV4-3 - ASSEGGSGSYT
- TRBJ1-3 TRBV3-1 - ASSQSSGNTIY
TRBD2 TRBJ2-1 TRBV5-1 - ATTAAGGYNEQF
- TRBJ2-2 TRBV4-3 once ASSQRPENTGELF
- TRBJ2-3 TRBV28 - ASSLGPATDTQY
TRBD1 TRBJ2-1 TRBV6-5 - ASSYSGQSSYNEQF
TRBD2 TRBJ2-7 TRBV28 - ASSSVAGVHEQY
- TRBJ1-2 TRBV7-9 - ASSLAPSANYGYT
TRBD2 TRBJ2-7 TRBV27 - ASSGYSGSNEQY
- TRBJ2-3 TRBV15 once ATSSPQGGDNRKY
TRBD1 TRBJ2-7 TRBV5-4 - ASSFVGQGRNEQY
- TRBJ2-3 TRBV6-5 once ASREIISGNTQY
- TRBJ2-3 TRBV6-5 - AAARSFTDTQY
TRBD2 TRBJ2-3 TRBV4-3 - ASSQDLQAGRTDTQY
- TRBJ1-5 TRBV3-1 - ASSQAGLWGTTQPQH
- TRBJ2-6 TRBV20-1 - SARDGANVLT
- TRBJ2-6 TRBV9 - ASSPGTGANVLT
TRBD1 TRBJ2-3 TRBV4-2 - ASSPRQGSTDTQY
- TRBJ2-2 TRBV12-3/TRBV12-4 - ASSTGDYRYTGELF
- TRBJ1-1 TRBV7-2 few ASSSLAGRGLNTEAF
- TRBJ2-7 TRBV6-2/TRBV6-3 - ASSYFQGYEQY
TRBD1 TRBJ2-7 TRBV20-1 - SGWGQGEYEQY
- TRBJ2-3 TRBV15 - ATSRAEASTDTQY
- TRBJ1-4 TRBV30 - AWSVQLGPNEKLF
- TRBJ2-7 TRBV14 - ASSPGSHYEQY
- TRBJ1-2 TRBV28 once ASSLRDGFKLHYGYT
- TRBJ2-7 TRBV2 - ASSEYSYEQY
- TRBJ2-1 TRBV6-2/TRBV6-3 - ASSYWTSNNEQF
TRBD2 TRBJ2-7 TRBV13 - ASSSPSGSNEQY
TRBD1 TRBJ1-2 TRBV7-8 - ASSTRQGDYGYT
- TRBJ2-1 TRBV11-2 - ASNLGTMTDNEQF
TRBD2 TRBJ2-1 TRBV10-3 - AISGTSGRGIEQF
TRBD1 TRBJ1-5 TRBV30 - AWSVAGGPMEPQH
TRBD1 TRBJ2-2 TRBV6-6 - ALGQGANTGELF
- TRBJ2-7 TRBV7-2 - ASSLAGVYYEQY
TRBD1 TRBJ2-7 TRBV7-8 - ASSFLGTGGIYEQY
TRBD2 TRBJ2-3 TRBV6-1 - ASILSGLAGATDTQY
- TRBJ2-2 TRBV19 - ASSIGSGGELF
- TRBJ2-1 TRBV27 - ASSLGNREDNEQF
TRBD2 TRBJ2-1 TRBV4-2 - ASSQELAGATWWEQF
- TRBJ1-2 TRBV18 - ASSPPVLGGYT
- TRBJ2-2 TRBV27 few ASTDRDNLNTGELF
- TRBJ2-1 TRBV7-2 - ASSPRGGCYNEQF
- TRBJ2-7 TRBV7-9 - ASSLEWDIQY
TRBD1 TRBJ1-1 TRBV7-6 - ASSSGTGAKYTEAF
- TRBJ2-1 TRBV19 - ASRKRDPTWGEQF
- TRBJ2-7 TRBV4-2 once ASSLSHLVHEQY
- TRBJ1-4 TRBV20-1 - SGGTFNEKLF
- TRBJ2-1 TRBV3-1 - ASSQAAAGLYNEQF
TRBD2 TRBJ2-7 TRBV28 - ASTLPLQREDEQY
TRBD2 TRBJ2-1 TRBV20-1 once SARDAQREGYNEQF